The 3 T cell receptor beta chains presented below share a single source sample, sequenced in a study of blood T cell repertoires in COVID-19. Libraries were prepared by immunoSEQ multiplex PCR; TCRdb keeps only in-frame clonotypes and omits some of them. The table has some 70,000 clones, over 75% seen once. Material: peripheral blood. Receptors were obtained from a middle-aged man with active COVID-19.

This clone was detected once. The V call is TRBV5-1, the J call TRBJ2-7; perhaps TRBD1 as D (5 bases). This CDR3 spans 12 amino acids. Germline values: CDR1 SGHRS, CDR2 YFSETQ. V was pared by 10 bases and J by 0 bases, with 11 bases between. CDR3 region: CAGAASSYEQYF. The CDR3 DNA reads as TGCGCCGGGGCGGCCTCCTCCTACGAGCAGTACTTC.

The gene calls are TRBV7-3 and TRBJ2-1; 8 nucleotides line up with TRBD2. Germline-derived CDR1 and CDR2 are SGHTA and FQGTGA. J gave up 6 bases and V 5 bases, and 12 bases lay outside the gene matches. The CDR3 extends over 16 amino acids. This CDR3 is CASSTAASGLFNEQFF. CDR3 DNA sequence: TGTGCCAGCAGCACTGCGGCTAGCGGGTTGTTCAATGAGCAGTTCTTC.

The chain recombines TRBV18 with TRBJ2-1; possibly TRBD2 for D (5 bases). The CDR3 is made up of 14 amino acids. Trimming stripped 6 bases from V and 5 bases from J, with 14 bases between. Germline lookup yields CDR1 KGHSH and CDR2 LQKENI. In DNA, the CDR3 is TGTGCCAGCTCTACGTTTACTAGGAACAATGAGCAGTTCTTC. This sequence encodes CASSTFTRNNEQFF.